This TCR beta chain was sequenced for a study of identical twins. Germline-derived CDR1 and CDR2 are SGHRS and YFSETQ. The CDR3 runs to 16 residues. Trimming at V came to 4 bases and at J to 3 bases, leaving 7 bases not matched to a gene. This clonotype occurred many times. Unique molecular identifiers were in the cDNA, with template-switch universal primer binding. TCRdb reprocessed the 5' RACE reads via MiXCR and lists one record per CDR3 protein. This table has more than 400,000 distinct CDR3 sequences, over 12% appearing once. In addition, the sample was reused for a study of yellow fever vaccine responses in identical twins.

This clonotype originated in a woman between 18 and 29 years old in good health. The chain joins TRBV5-1 to TRBJ2-3; 11 bases align to TRBD2. The sequenced sample was CD4+ T cells sorted from blood. The CDR3 DNA reads TGCGCCAGCAGCCCCACTACTAGCGGGAGTACAGATACGCAGTATTTT. Translating it yields CASSPTTSGSTDTQYF.